These 5 T cell receptor beta chains originate from one sample sequenced in a study of T cell changes during pregnancy in multiple sclerosis. Assay used: immunoSEQ multiplex PCR; TCRdb lists only in-frame clones, some missing. The data hold approximately 70,000 clones, with roughly 91% observed a single time. Sequencing used peripheral blood, obtained in the third trimester of pregnancy. These TCRs come from a female donor in good health, enrolled as a control in a pregnancy study.

The chain joins TRBV11-3 to TRBJ1-1; D is perhaps TRBD1 (5 bases). This CDR3 spans 13 amino acids. Germline V CDR1 and CDR2: SGHNT, YENEEA. V dropped 10 bases and J dropped 8 bases, with 20 bases sitting between them. The CDR3 DNA is TGTGCCACCCCTGCCCTGGGGCGCGTAGAAGCTTTCTTT. Residues: CATPALGRVEAFF.

The chain links TRBV4-3 to TRBJ2-5, with D hard to call. Trimming took 0 bases from V and 7 from J, leaving 9 bases between them. The CDR3 has 13 residues. Germline CDR1 LGHNA, CDR2 YSLEER. CDR3 bases: TGCGCCAGCAGCCAAGATCGGAGAAGGACCCAGTACTTC. Translating it yields CASSQDRRRTQYF.

The CDR3 DNA sequence: TGTGCCACGACTTCTGGGGGGGCCTATTCTGGCTACACCTTC. It translates to CATTSGGAYSGYTF. This chain joins TRBV5-4 and TRBJ1-2; weak D call: TRBD1 (6 bases). The germline CDR1 and CDR2 sequences are SGHNT and YYREEE (reference sequence). Trimming left V 9 bases short and J 7 bases short, with 22 bases between. This CDR3 comprises 14 residues.

The rearrangement joins TRBV5-1 to TRBJ2-5, with TRBD2 matching 9 bases. The CDR3 is 14 amino acids. Germline loops: CDR1 SGHRS, CDR2 YFSETQ. V lost 5 bases, J lost 2 bases, and 4 bases stayed unmatched. The CDR3 reads CASRTSGSQETQYF. CDR3 nucleotides: TGCGCCAGCAGGACTAGCGGTTCTCAAGAGACCCAGTACTTC.

CDR3 residues: CASGDLFRKDGYTF. The CDR3 nucleotides are TGCGCCAGCGGAGACCTATTCCGGAAGGATGGCTACACCTTC. The chain recombines TRBV4-1 with TRBJ1-2; D is ambiguous. Germline assignment: CDR1 MGHRA and CDR2 YSYEKL. V was clipped by 8 bases and J by 6 bases, with 19 bases between them. This CDR3 comprises 14 residues.